This T cell receptor beta chain was sequenced in a study of blood T cell repertoires in COVID-19. Study-wide background: Researchers got acute and convalescent COVID-19 samples from the United States, Italy and Spain. T cells, B-cell-depleted T cells, or PBMCs provided the cDNA or gDNA that served as material.

Only in-frame clones appear in the TCRdb table, and some are missing; sequencing was by immunoSEQ multiplex PCR. The table has about 36,000 clones, 78% seen once. This clone showed up just once. V gave up 6 bases and J gave up 2 bases, with 14 bases separating them. The CDR3 has 14 residues. Looked up from germline, CDR1 is SQVTM and CDR2 is ANQGSEA. The V call is TRBV29-1, the J call TRBJ2-1; a possible D gene is TRBD2 (5 bases). Material for sequencing was peripheral blood. The clonotype was recovered from a man in his 60s with acute or convalescent COVID-19. The CDR3: CSVPVAITYNEQFF. CDR3 sequence (DNA): TGCAGCGTCCCTGTAGCGATTACCTACAATGAGCAGTTCTTC.